This T cell receptor (beta chain) was found in a study of blood T cell repertoires in COVID-19. This clone occurred a few times. Generated by immunoSEQ multiplex PCR, the TCRdb table keeps only in-frame clones and is missing some. Here the sample spans about 130,000 clones, 65% to 90% being singletons. The V gene's germline CDR1 is LGHDT and CDR2 YNNKEL (reference sequence). J lost 4 bases, V lost 5 bases, and 6 bases had no gene match. The CDR3 extends over 15 amino acids. The rearrangement links TRBV3-1 (or the pseudogene TRBV3-2) to TRBJ1-1, with 11 bases matching TRBD1. This sequence originates from an elderly man with active or convalescent COVID-19. The sequenced sample consisted of peripheral blood. The CDR3 reads CASSAGTGGITEAFF. DNA of the CDR3: TGTGCCAGCAGCGCCGGGACAGGGGGAATCACTGAAGCTTTCTTT.